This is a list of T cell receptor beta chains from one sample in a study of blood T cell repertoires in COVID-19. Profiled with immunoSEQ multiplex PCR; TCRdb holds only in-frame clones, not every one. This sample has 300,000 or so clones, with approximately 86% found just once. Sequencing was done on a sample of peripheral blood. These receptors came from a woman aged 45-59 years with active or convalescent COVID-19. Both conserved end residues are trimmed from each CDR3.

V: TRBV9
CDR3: ASSVNRSTDTQY

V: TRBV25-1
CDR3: ASSEWGRRHDEAF

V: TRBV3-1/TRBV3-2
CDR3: ASSQAGSRSLYEQF

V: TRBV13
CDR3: ASTNRLDGSYNEQF

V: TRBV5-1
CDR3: ASSSRPGWAF

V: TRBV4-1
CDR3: ASSQERGGVRGQY

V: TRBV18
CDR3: ASSVKGQETQY

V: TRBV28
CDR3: ASSPPVSYEQY

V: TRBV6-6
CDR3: ASSTLFGEEESGYT

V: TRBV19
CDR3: ASSIRSRGGEKLF

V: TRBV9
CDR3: ASTPGGAGEKLF

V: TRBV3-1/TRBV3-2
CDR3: ASSQAGTGFGEQY

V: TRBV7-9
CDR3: ASSSTGTGGTTEAF

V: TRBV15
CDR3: ATSREPGSKH

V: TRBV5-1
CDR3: ASSSDPTGEQY

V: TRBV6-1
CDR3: ASSEAGGFNRYT